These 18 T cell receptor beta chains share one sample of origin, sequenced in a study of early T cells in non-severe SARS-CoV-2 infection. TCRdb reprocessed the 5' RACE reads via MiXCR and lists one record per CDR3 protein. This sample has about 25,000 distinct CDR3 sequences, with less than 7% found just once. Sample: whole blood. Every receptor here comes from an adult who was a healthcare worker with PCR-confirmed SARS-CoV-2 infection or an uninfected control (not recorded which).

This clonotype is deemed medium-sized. CDR3 protein: CASSLGTGINEQFF. The DNA for the CDR3 is TGTGCCAGCAGCTTGGGGACAGGGATCAATGAGCAGTTCTTC. The chain has TRBV3-1 and TRBJ2-1, with 9 bases identical to TRBD1. Germline trimming cut 5 bases from V and 6 bases from J; bases unmatched to any gene: 5. Germline-derived CDR1 and CDR2 are LGHDT and YNNKEL (reference sequence). The CDR3 sequence is 14 residues long.

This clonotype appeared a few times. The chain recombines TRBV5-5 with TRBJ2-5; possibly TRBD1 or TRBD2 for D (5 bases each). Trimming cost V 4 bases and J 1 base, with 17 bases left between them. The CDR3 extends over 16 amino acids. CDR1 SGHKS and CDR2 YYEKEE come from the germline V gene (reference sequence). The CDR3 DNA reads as TGTGCCAGCAGCCCTTCTCTGGGGGACCTCCAAGAGACCCAGTACTTC. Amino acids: CASSPSLGDLQETQYF. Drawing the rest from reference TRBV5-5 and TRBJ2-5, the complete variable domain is DAGVTQSPTHLIKTRGQQVTLRCSPISGHKSVSWYQQVLGQGPQFIFQYYEKEERGRGNFPDRFSARQFPNYSSELNVNALLLGDSALYLCASSPSLGDLQETQYFGPGTRLLVL.

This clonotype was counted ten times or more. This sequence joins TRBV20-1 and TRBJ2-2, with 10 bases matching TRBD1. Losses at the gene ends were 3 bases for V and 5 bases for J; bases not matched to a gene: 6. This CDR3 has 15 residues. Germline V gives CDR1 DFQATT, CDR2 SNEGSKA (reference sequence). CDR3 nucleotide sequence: TGCAGTGCTAGGTCGGACAGGGGGAGGACCGGGGAGCTGTTTTTT. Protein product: CSARSDRGRTGELFF.

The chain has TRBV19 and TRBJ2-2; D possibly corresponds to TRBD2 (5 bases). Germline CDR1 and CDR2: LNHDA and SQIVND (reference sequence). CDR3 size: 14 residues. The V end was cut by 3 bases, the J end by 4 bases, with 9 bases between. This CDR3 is CASSMLGSTGELFF. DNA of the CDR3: TGTGCCAGTAGTATGCTGGGGAGCACCGGGGAGCTGTTTTTT. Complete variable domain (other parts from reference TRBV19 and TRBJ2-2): DGGITQSPKYLFRKEGQNVTLSCEQNLNHDAMYWYRQDPGQGLRLIYYSQIVNDFQKGDIAEGYSVSREKKESFPLTVTSAQKNPTAFYLCASSMLGSTGELFFGEGSRLTVL.

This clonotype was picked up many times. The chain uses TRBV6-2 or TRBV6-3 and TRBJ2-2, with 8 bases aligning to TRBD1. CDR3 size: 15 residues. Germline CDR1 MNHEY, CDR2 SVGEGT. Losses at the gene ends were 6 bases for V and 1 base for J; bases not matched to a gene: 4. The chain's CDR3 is CASRTGTGNTGELFF. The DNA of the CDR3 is TGTGCCAGCAGGACGGGGACAGGGAACACCGGGGAGCTGTTTTTT.

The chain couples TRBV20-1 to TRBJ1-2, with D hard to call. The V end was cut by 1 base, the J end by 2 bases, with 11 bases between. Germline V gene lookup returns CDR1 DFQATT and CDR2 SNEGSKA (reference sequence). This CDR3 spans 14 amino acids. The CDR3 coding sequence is TGCAGTGCTAGAGGTCAGGAGTACAACTATGGCTACACCTTC. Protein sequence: CSARGQEYNYGYTF.

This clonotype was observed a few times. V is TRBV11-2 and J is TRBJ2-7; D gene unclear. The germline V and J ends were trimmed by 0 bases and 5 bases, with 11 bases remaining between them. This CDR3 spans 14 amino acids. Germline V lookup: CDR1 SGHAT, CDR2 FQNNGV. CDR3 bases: TGTGCCAGCAGCTTAGAGTACAGCAGCCACGAGCAGTACTTC. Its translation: CASSLEYSSHEQYF.

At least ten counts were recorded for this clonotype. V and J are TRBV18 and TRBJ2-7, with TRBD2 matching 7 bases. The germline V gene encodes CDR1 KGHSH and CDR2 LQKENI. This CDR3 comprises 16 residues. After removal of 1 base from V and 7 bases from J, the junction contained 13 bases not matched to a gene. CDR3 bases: TGTGCCAGCTCACCACGCCCGGGAGGCGCCGACAGTGAGCAGTACTTC. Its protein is CASSPRPGGADSEQYF.

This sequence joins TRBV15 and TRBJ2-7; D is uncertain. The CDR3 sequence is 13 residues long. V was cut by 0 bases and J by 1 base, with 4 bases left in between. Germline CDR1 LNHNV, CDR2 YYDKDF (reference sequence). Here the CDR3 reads CATSRDASYEQYF. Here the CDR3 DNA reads TGTGCCACCAGCAGAGACGCGTCCTACGAGCAGTACTTC.

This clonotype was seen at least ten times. CDR3 sequence reads: CSASEQATNYGYTF. CDR3 DNA sequence: TGCAGTGCTAGCGAACAGGCTACCAACTATGGCTACACCTTC. The rearrangement joins TRBV20-1 to TRBJ1-2; possibly TRBD1 for D (5 bases). Per germline, CDR1 DFQATT and CDR2 SNEGSKA (reference sequence). V dropped 3 bases and J dropped 2 bases, with 13 bases sitting between them. The CDR3 has 14 residues.

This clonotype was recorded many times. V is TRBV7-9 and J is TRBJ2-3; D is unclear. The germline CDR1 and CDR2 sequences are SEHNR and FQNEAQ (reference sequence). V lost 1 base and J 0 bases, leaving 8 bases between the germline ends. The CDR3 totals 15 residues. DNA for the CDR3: TGTGCCAGCAGCTTAGGGTACCCTAGCACAGATACGCAGTATTTT. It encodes CASSLGYPSTDTQYF.

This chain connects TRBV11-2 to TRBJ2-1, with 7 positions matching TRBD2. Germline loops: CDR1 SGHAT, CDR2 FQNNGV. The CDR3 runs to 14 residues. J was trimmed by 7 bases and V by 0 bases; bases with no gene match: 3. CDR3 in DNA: TGTGCCAGCAGCTTAGAATGGGGGGGTAATGAGCAGTTCTTC. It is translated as CASSLEWGGNEQFF.

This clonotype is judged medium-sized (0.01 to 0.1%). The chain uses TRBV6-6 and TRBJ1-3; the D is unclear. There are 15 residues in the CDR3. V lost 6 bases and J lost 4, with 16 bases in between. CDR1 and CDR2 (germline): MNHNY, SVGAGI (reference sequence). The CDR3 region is CASSWTAMGGNTIYF. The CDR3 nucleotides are TGTGCCAGCAGCTGGACGGCAATGGGGGGAAACACCATATATTTT.

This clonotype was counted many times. Written as DNA, the CDR3 is TGTGCCAGCAGGCTATCACCCAGGAACACTGAAGCTTTCTTT. Its protein product is CASRLSPRNTEAFF. This chain connects TRBV7-3 to TRBJ1-1; D is uncertain. The CDR3 has 14 residues. CDR1 is SGHTA, CDR2 FQGTGA, per germline. V was trimmed by 6 bases and J by 1 base, leaving 12 bases between them.

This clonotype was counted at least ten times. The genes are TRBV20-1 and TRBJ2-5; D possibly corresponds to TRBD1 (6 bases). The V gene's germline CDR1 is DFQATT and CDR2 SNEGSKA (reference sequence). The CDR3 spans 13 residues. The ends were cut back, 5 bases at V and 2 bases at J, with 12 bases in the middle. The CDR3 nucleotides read TGCAGTGCTCAAGGGGGAAAACAAGAGACCCAGTACTTC. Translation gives CSAQGGKQETQYF.

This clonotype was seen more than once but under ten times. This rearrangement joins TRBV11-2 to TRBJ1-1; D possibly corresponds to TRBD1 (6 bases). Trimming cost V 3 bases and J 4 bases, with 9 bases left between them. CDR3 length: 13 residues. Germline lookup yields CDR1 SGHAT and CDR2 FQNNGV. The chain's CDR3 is CASSFPGVTEAFF. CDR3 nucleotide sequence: TGTGCCAGCAGCTTTCCAGGGGTCACTGAAGCTTTCTTT.

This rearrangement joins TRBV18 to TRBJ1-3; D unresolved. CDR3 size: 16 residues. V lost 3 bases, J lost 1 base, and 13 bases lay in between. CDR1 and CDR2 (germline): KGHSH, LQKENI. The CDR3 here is CASSPRSASSGNTIYF. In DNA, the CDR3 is TGTGCCAGCTCACCTCGGTCAGCCTCATCTGGAAACACCATATATTTT.

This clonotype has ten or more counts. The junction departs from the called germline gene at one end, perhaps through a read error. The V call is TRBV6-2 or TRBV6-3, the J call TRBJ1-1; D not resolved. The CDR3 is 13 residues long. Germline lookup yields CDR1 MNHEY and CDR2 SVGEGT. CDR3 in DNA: TGTGCCAGCAGACCCCAGCCTATTTTTGACGGGGTCTTT. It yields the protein CASRPQPIFDGVF.